These 32 T cell receptor beta chains originate from one sample sequenced in a study of T cell repertoires in cytomegalovirus infection (dated by TCRdb to about 2019). Instrument on record: Illumina HiSeq 1500. TCRdb trimmed public reads at Q25 via fastp, called clones via MiXCR and kept in-frame beta chains. A single entry per CDR3 protein holds the most common genes and DNA from its merged rows. The sample data list some 350,000 distinct CDR3 sequences, and about 35% of these were observed just once. The ten largest clones capture approximately 12% of the sample. According to the study, the label for this sample's treatment or condition signals: in vitro stimulation with specific CMV peptide epitopes to enrich CMV-specific T cells. These receptors have no known antigen. The input for sequencing was cultured PBMCs, taken from culture after CMV antigen stimulation. All receptors derive from a human donor in good health (CMV status not recorded). Some clones in this sample may be carry-over from other donors' samples.

The chain joins TRBV7-2 to TRBJ2-7, with D tentatively TRBD2 (6 bases). With 7 bases removed from V and 6 bases from J, the gap between germline ends came to 13 bases. The germline CDR1 and CDR2 sequences are SGHTA and FQGNSA. CDR3 size: 12 residues. The CDR3 loop reads CASNDGGIEQYF. The CDR3 nucleotides are TGTGCCAGCAACGATGGGGGGATCGAGCAGTACTTC. The full variable domain, its missing parts supplied by reference TRBV7-2 and TRBJ2-7, is GAGVSQSPSNKVTEKGKDVELRCDPISGHTALYWYRQSLGQGLEFLIYFQGNSAPDKSGLPSDRFSAERTGGSVSTLTIQRTQQEDSAVYLCASNDGGIEQYFGPGTRLTVT.

This clonotype was seen only a few times. The chain recombines TRBV7-2 with TRBJ2-3, with D hard to call. The CDR3 sequence is 13 residues long. Germline V gives CDR1 SGHTA, CDR2 FQGNSA. Trimming took 5 bases from V and 3 from J, leaving 9 bases between them. The CDR3 protein is CASSPRNTDTQYF. In DNA, the CDR3 is TGTGCCAGCAGCCCGCGGAATACAGATACGCAGTATTTT.

This clonotype was counted a few times. This chain joins TRBV6-2 or TRBV6-3 and TRBJ1-1, with TRBD1 matching over 10 bases. J was trimmed by 4 bases and V by 7 bases; bases with no gene match: 18. Germline V gene lookup returns CDR1 MNHEY and CDR2 SVGEGT. CDR3 length: 18 amino acids. The CDR3: CASTRPPAGTGVVTEAFF. For the CDR3, the DNA is TGTGCCAGCACCCGGCCCCCAGCTGGGACAGGGGTTGTCACTGAAGCTTTCTTT.

The chain carries TRBV19 and TRBJ1-5; perhaps TRBD1 as D (6 bases). With 5 bases removed from V and 4 bases from J, the gap between germline ends came to 15 bases. The CDR3 extends over 15 amino acids. Germline CDR1 LNHDA, CDR2 SQIVND (reference sequence). CDR3 residues: CASSLDRLPNQPQHF. The CDR3 nucleotides are TGTGCCAGTAGTCTCGACAGGCTACCTAATCAGCCCCAGCATTTT.

This clonotype has only a few counts. The rearrangement links TRBV4-3 to TRBJ2-1; 9 nucleotides align to TRBD2. The junction had 0 bases not matched to a gene; V was cut back by 4 bases and J by 8 bases. The germline V gene encodes CDR1 LGHNA and CDR2 YSLEER. The length of the CDR3 is 12 residues. CDR3 nucleotides: TGCGCCAGCAGCCGGACTAGCGATGAGCAGTTCTTC. As protein: CASSRTSDEQFF.

The V gene is TRBV27, the J gene TRBJ2-2; D perhaps matches TRBD2 (7 bases). Germline V gene data show CDR1 as MNHEY and CDR2 as SMNVEV (reference sequence). The CDR3 covers 16 residues. V shed 1 base and J shed 1 base, with 10 bases lying between them. The CDR3 sequence: CASSLWGGRNTGELFF. The CDR3 DNA follows: TGTGCCAGCAGTTTATGGGGGGGGCGGAACACCGGGGAGCTGTTTTTT.

V gene TRBV4-1 combines with J gene TRBJ2-3; TRBD2 matches at 11 bases. This CDR3 has 17 amino acids. Germline V gives CDR1 MGHRA, CDR2 YSYEKL. V dropped 1 base and J dropped 3; count of bases not matched to a gene: 6. CDR3 sequence: CASSQGRRTSGTDTQYF. Here the CDR3 DNA reads TGCGCCAGCAGCCAAGGAAGAAGGACTAGCGGGACAGATACGCAGTATTTT.

This clonotype has a handful of counts. The chain couples TRBV12-3 or TRBV12-4 to TRBJ1-1, with D possibly matching TRBD1 (6 bases). V was shortened by 6 bases and J by 5 bases, with 16 bases between the two germline ends. The CDR3 is 14 amino acids. DNA for the CDR3: TGTGCCAGCAGAGTGGACAGCGTTGGAACTGAAGCTTTCTTT. Translation gives CASRVDSVGTEAFF.

V and J are TRBV28 and TRBJ1-2, with D hard to call. Germline CDR1 reads MDHEN; CDR2 reads SYDVKM. The CDR3 length is 12 residues. V gave up 8 bases and J gave up 4 bases, with 11 bases separating them. The CDR3 protein is CASDNRSYGYTF. The CDR3 DNA sequence: TGTGCCAGCGATAATAGGAGCTATGGCTACACCTTC.

The V and J genes are TRBV6-5 and TRBJ1-1; 7 bases fit TRBD1. Trimming removed 4 bases from V and 0 bases from J; junction bases left unmatched: 8. The CDR3 extends over 16 amino acids. The V gene's germline CDR1 is MNHEY and CDR2 SVGAGI. CDR3 residues: CASSSSWDSLNTEAFF. For the CDR3, the DNA is TGTGCCAGCAGTTCGAGCTGGGACAGCCTGAACACTGAAGCTTTCTTT.

The rearrangement uses TRBV7-8 and TRBJ1-4; D perhaps matches TRBD1 (6 bases). In germline, CDR1 is SGHVS, CDR2 FQNEAQ. V gave up 4 bases and J gave up 0 bases, with 15 bases separating them. This CDR3 region has 17 residues. The DNA of the CDR3 is TGTGCCAGCAGCTGGGGGCAGGGCGCAACAACTAATGAAAAACTGTTTTTT. Its protein is CASSWGQGATTNEKLFF.

This clonotype was counted a few times. The V gene is TRBV4-1, the J gene TRBJ1-1; 11 bases match TRBD1. CDR3 length: 17 amino acids. With V trimmed by 5 bases and J by 0 bases, 8 bases remained unmatched. Germline lookup yields CDR1 MGHRA and CDR2 YSYEKL. The CDR3 bases are TGCGCCAGCAGCACCCTTGGACAGGGGGCAGTGAACACTGAAGCTTTCTTT. It translates to CASSTLGQGAVNTEAFF.

J is TRBJ1-5 and V is TRBV4-3; D is ambiguous. Germline V gene lookup returns CDR1 LGHNA and CDR2 YSLEER. The CDR3 has 17 residues. V was clipped by 0 bases and J by 0 bases, with 12 bases between them. CDR3 loop: CASSQDLQPYSNQPQHF. CDR3 bases: TGCGCCAGCAGCCAAGATCTCCAGCCTTATAGCAATCAGCCCCAGCATTTT.

This clonotype occurred a few times. The chain links TRBV7-6 to TRBJ2-3, with D perhaps TRBD2 (6 bases). The CDR3 length is 15 residues. Trimming stripped 5 bases from V and 5 bases from J, with 17 bases between. Germline V CDR1 and CDR2: SGHVS, FNYEAQ. Here the CDR3 reads CASSPTRGLGDTQYF. In DNA, the CDR3 is TGTGCCAGCAGCCCAACTCGGGGGTTGGGAGATACGCAGTATTTT.

The chain links TRBV4-1 to TRBJ2-7, with 8 positions matching TRBD1. V lost 1 base and J lost 2; bases outside the gene matches: 1. CDR3 size: 14 residues. The germline V gene has CDR1 MGHRA and CDR2 YSYEKL. The CDR3 sequence is CASSQGRGPYEQYF. The CDR3 region has the DNA TGCGCCAGCAGCCAAGGCAGGGGGCCCTACGAGCAGTACTTC.

The chain has TRBV18 and TRBJ2-5; D ambiguous. This CDR3 is 13 amino acids long. CDR1 and CDR2 from the germline V gene are KGHSH and LQKENI. The V end lost 4 bases, the J end lost 4 bases, and 10 bases lay between the germline ends. The CDR3 reads CASSLTQLETQYF. DNA for the CDR3: TGTGCCAGCTCACTGACGCAGCTAGAGACCCAGTACTTC.

This clonotype was detected ten times or more. V is TRBV7-9 and J is TRBJ1-3; 7 bases fit TRBD1. Germline V gene data show CDR1 as SEHNR and CDR2 as FQNEAQ (reference sequence). The CDR3 spans 15 residues. Trimming removed 4 bases from V and 0 bases from J; junction bases left unmatched: 3. Here the CDR3 reads CASSSGQSSGNTIYF. The CDR3 nucleotides are TGTGCCAGCAGCTCGGGACAGAGCTCTGGAAACACCATATATTTT.

This clonotype was seen a few times. This sequence joins TRBV12-3 or TRBV12-4 and TRBJ2-7; D unresolved. The CDR3 runs to 13 residues. V was shortened by 6 bases and J by 0 bases, with 9 bases between the two germline ends. The CDR3: CASSQGRSYEQYV. The CDR3 DNA reads as TGTGCCAGCAGCCAAGGCCGCTCCTACGAGCAGTACGTC.

This clonotype was detected a few times. V and J are TRBV7-6 and TRBJ1-1; 7 bases are a match to TRBD1. J gave up 3 bases and V 4 bases, and 8 bases lay outside the gene matches. CDR1 and CDR2 from the germline V gene are SGHVS and FNYEAQ. CDR3 length: 15 residues. The CDR3 is CASSYNRGLDTEAFF. For the CDR3, the DNA is TGTGCCAGCAGCTACAACAGGGGTTTGGACACTGAAGCTTTCTTT. Combining the CDR3 with reference TRBV7-6 and TRBJ1-1 gives the whole variable domain GAGVSQSPRYKVTKRGQDVALRCDPISGHVSLYWYRQALGQGPEFLTYFNYEAQQDKSGLPNDRFSAERPEGSISTLTIQRTEQRDSAMYRCASSYNRGLDTEAFFGQGTRLTVV.

This clonotype came up a few times. The chain has TRBV19 and TRBJ1-1, with 8 bases lining up with TRBD1. V trimming: 8 bases; J trimming: 1 base; junction bases outside the gene matches: 9. CDR1 is LNHDA and CDR2 is SQIVND in the germline V gene (reference sequence). The CDR3 runs to 15 residues. The CDR3 protein is CASLGRGPTNTEAFF. DNA of the CDR3: TGTGCCAGTTTGGGCAGGGGGCCCACGAACACTGAAGCTTTCTTT.

V is TRBV7-3 and J is TRBJ2-5; 10 nucleotides agree with TRBD2. CDR1 is SGHTA, CDR2 FQGTGA, per germline. The ends lost 6 bases at V and 5 bases at J; junction bases unmatched: 9. The CDR3 totals 15 residues. This CDR3 reads CASSLAGGGMETQYF. The CDR3 nucleotides are TGTGCCAGCAGTTTAGCGGGAGGTGGTATGGAGACCCAGTACTTC. The full variable domain, with the rest looked up from reference TRBV7-3 and TRBJ2-5, is GAGVSQTPSNKVTEKGKYVELRCDPISGHTALYWYRQSLGQGPEFLIYFQGTGAADDSGLPNDRFFAVRPEGSVSTLKIQRTERGDSAVYLCASSLAGGGMETQYFGPGTRLLVL.

This chain joins TRBV7-2 and TRBJ2-1, with D possibly matching TRBD1 (5 bases). The CDR3 contains 14 residues. Per germline, CDR1 SGHTA and CDR2 FQGNSA. Trimming left V 5 bases short and J 0 bases short, with 8 bases between. CDR3 region: CASSGATSYNEQFF. As DNA, the CDR3 is TGTGCCAGCAGCGGGGCAACCTCCTACAATGAGCAGTTCTTC. Drawing the rest from reference TRBV7-2 and TRBJ2-1, the complete variable domain is GAGVSQSPSNKVTEKGKDVELRCDPISGHTALYWYRQSLGQGLEFLIYFQGNSAPDKSGLPSDRFSAERTGGSVSTLTIQRTQQEDSAVYLCASSGATSYNEQFFGPGTRLTVL.

This clonotype turned up a few times. The rearrangement uses TRBV12-3 or TRBV12-4 and TRBJ1-4; D gene ambiguous. CDR3 length equals 14 residues. Trimming pared 5 bases from V and 3 bases from J, leaving 10 bases between. CDR3 region: CASSRTYPNEKLFF. CDR3 in DNA: TGTGCCAGCAGTCGGACCTACCCTAATGAAAAACTGTTTTTT.

The rearrangement uses TRBV7-3 and TRBJ2-1; unclear D gene. The ends were cut back, 2 bases at V and 8 bases at J, with 13 bases in the middle. The CDR3 consists of 14 residues. Germline V gene data show CDR1 as SGHTA and CDR2 as FQGTGA. The CDR3 nucleotides are TGTGCCAGCAGCTTACTCGGGCAATACGATGAGCAGTTCTTC. It encodes CASSLLGQYDEQFF.

This clonotype was seen once. The rearrangement joins TRBV6-5 to TRBJ2-3; TRBD1 aligns across 10 bases. J was trimmed by 5 bases and V by 6 bases; bases with no gene match: 11. The length of the CDR3 is 16 residues. Germline CDR1 reads MNHEY; CDR2 reads SVGAGI. CDR3 in amino acids: CASRYRRQGAGDTQYF. CDR3 DNA: TGTGCCAGCAGATACAGGAGACAGGGGGCCGGAGATACGCAGTATTTT.

This clonotype appeared many times. The chain recombines TRBV7-2 with TRBJ2-3; D is uncertain. CDR1 is SGHTA, CDR2 FQGNSA, per germline. The CDR3 runs 14 residues. Trimming cost V 2 bases and J 4 bases, with 10 bases left between them. CDR3: CASSLTAVSDTQYF. CDR3 DNA: TGTGCCAGCAGCTTAACGGCGGTGTCAGATACGCAGTATTTT.

There are many counts of this clonotype. V is TRBV20-1 and J is TRBJ2-1, with TRBD2 matching 7 bases. Germline assignment: CDR1 DFQATT and CDR2 SNEGSKA (reference sequence). After removal of 5 bases from V and 2 bases from J, the junction contained 9 bases not matched to a gene. The length of the CDR3 is 15 residues. CDR3 in amino acids: CSAPNRLAPYNEQFF. CDR3 nucleotides: TGCAGTGCTCCCAACCGACTAGCACCCTACAATGAGCAGTTCTTC.

V is TRBV4-3 and J is TRBJ2-7, with D possibly matching TRBD2 (7 bases). This CDR3 region has 14 residues. Trimming pared 4 bases from V and 2 bases from J, leaving 12 bases between. Germline-derived CDR1 and CDR2 are LGHNA and YSLEER. Here the CDR3 reads CASSPKGGTYEQYF. As DNA, the CDR3 is TGCGCCAGCAGCCCTAAGGGGGGGACCTACGAGCAGTACTTC.

The chain joins TRBV20-1 to TRBJ2-3; TRBD2 aligns across 11 bases. Germline assignment: CDR1 DFQATT and CDR2 SNEGSKA (reference sequence). V shed 5 bases, J shed 4 bases, and the junction held 14 bases outside the gene matches. This CDR3 has 17 residues. In DNA form, the CDR3 reads TGCAGTGCTGGAGGGGGAACTAGCGGGAGTACAGCAGATACGCAGTATTTT. Encoded protein: CSAGGGTSGSTADTQYF.

A few counts support this clonotype. This chain uses TRBV7-8 with TRBJ2-1; 7 bases are shared with TRBD2. The V gene end was trimmed by 2 bases and the J gene end by 6 bases; junction bases not matched to a gene: 4. The germline CDR1 and CDR2 sequences are SGHVS and FQNEAQ. This CDR3 spans 14 amino acids. CDR3 protein: CASSLPTSVNEQFF. In DNA, the CDR3 is TGTGCCAGCAGCTTACCAACTAGCGTCAATGAGCAGTTCTTC.

This clonotype was counted ten times or more. The chain employs TRBV7-2 and TRBJ2-3; 8 bases are a match to TRBD2. CDR1 SGHTA and CDR2 FQGNSA come from the germline V gene. The trim removed 0 bases at V and 6 bases at J, leaving 5 bases unmatched. CDR3 length: 15 amino acids. The CDR3 DNA reads as TGTGCCAGCAGCTTAGCGCCTAGCGGGCGGGATACGCAGTATTTT. It is translated as CASSLAPSGRDTQYF.

This clonotype was observed a handful of times. This sequence joins TRBV28 and TRBJ1-5, with D unresolved. The V and J ends lost 5 bases and 7 bases respectively, with 12 bases between them. The CDR3 has 13 amino acids. The germline V gene has CDR1 MDHEN and CDR2 SYDVKM. CDR3 coding DNA: TGTGCCAGCAGTAAGGACGTTGGGCAGCCCCAGCATTTT. Amino acid sequence: CASSKDVGQPQHF.